The clone carrying this TCR beta chain has a handful of counts. Its antigen is unknown. The sample carries other DNA sequences with the same CDR3. This entry comes from a study of beta chain features in type 1 diabetes. The overall study: The number of sorted cells examined across all samples was around 110 million. General observations from the study: Sequencing used cDNA, and cells with high TCR expression could therefore be over-represented. Compared with healthy donors, patients appeared to share more similar naive, central memory and regulatory TCRB repertoires.

Germline V lookup: CDR1 SEHNR, CDR2 FQNEAQ (reference sequence). The length of the CDR3 is 13 residues. With 3 bases removed from V and 6 bases from J, the gap between germline ends came to 9 bases. Expressed TCRB transcripts were sequenced because the isolated RNA had all been reverse transcribed beforehand. Assay: immunoSEQ multiplex PCR; the TCRdb copy retains only in-frame clones and omits some. The table lists over 500,000 clones, 15% to 17% of them singletons. This sequence originates from a man aged 18 to 30 in good health. V usage is TRBV7-9 and J usage is TRBJ1-5, with D perhaps matching TRBD1 (5 bases). Input material: naive CD4+ T cells from blood. Here the CDR3 DNA reads TGTGCCAGCAGCTTGGGGGGGAGTCAGCCCCAGCATTTT. It translates to CASSLGGSQPQHF.